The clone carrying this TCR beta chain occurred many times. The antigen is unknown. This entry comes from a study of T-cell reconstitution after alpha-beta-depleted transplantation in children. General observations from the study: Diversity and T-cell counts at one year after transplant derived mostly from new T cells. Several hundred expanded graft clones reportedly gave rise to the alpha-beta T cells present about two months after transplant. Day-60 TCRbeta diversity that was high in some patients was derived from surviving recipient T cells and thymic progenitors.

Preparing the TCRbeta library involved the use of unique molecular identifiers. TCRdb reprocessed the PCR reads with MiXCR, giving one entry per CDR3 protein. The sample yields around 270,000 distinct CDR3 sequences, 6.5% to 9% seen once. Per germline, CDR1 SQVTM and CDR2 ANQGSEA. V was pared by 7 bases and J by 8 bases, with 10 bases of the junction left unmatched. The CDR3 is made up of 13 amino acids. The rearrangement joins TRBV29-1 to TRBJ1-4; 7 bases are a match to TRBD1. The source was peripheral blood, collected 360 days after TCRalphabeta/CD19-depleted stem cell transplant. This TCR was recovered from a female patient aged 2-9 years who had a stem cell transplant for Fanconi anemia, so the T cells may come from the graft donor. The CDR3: CSAAAYRGEKLFF. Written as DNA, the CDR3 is TGCAGCGCCGCGGCCTACAGGGGCGAAAAACTGTTTTTT.